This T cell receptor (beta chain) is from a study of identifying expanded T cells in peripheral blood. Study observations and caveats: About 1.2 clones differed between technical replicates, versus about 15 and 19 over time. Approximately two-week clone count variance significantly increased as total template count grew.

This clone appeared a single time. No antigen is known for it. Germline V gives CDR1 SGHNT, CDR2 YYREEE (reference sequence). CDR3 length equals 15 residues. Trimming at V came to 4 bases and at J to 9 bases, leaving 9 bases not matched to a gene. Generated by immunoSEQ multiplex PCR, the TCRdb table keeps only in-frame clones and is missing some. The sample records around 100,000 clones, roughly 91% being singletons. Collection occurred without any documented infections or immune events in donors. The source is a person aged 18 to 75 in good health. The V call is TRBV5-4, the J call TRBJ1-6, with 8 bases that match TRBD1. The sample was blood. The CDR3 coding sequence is TGTGCCAGCAGCGCAGGACAGGGCGGCGGTTCACCCCTCCACTTT. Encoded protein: CASSAGQGGGSPLHF. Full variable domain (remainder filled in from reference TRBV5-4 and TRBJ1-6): ETGVTQSPTHLIKTRGQQVTLRCSSQSGHNTVSWYQQALGQGPQFIFQYYREEENGRGNFPPRFSGLQFPNYSSELNVNALELDDSALYLCASSAGQGGGSPLHFGNGTRLTVT.